The clone carrying this T cell receptor (beta chain) was observed once. Those enrolled, adults aged roughly 18 to 100 years, came from fewer than 25 US areas. Participant reports of clinical history set cohort assignment. The data derive from a study of blood T cell repertoires in COVID-19. How the authors handled the data: From reference gene primer amplification, estimates of nucleated cell counts were derived. Here immunoSEQ multiplex PCR was the method, and the copy in TCRdb shows in-frame clones only, minus some. V and J calls and clone size come straight from that table; D and trimming were deduced from the DNA. The sample records around 280,000 clones, around nine tenths being singletons. There are 13 residues in the CDR3. V lost 6 bases and J lost 5, with 10 bases in between. Germline CDR1 and CDR2: SNHLY and FYNNEI.

Specimen: PBMCs or T cells enriched from blood (not recorded which). The sequence derives from a middle-aged woman who had recovered from COVID-19. The gene calls are TRBV2 and TRBJ2-2; a weak D match, TRBD2 (7 bases). The CDR3 loop reads CASRRGGTGELFF. The CDR3 DNA reads TGTGCCAGCAGAAGGGGGGGAACCGGGGAGCTGTTTTTT. Drawing the rest from reference TRBV2 and TRBJ2-2, the complete variable domain is EPEVTQTPSHQVTQMGQEVILRCVPISNHLYFYWYRQILGQKVEFLVSFYNNEISEKSEIFDDQFSVERPDGSNFTLKIRSTKLEDSAMYFCASRRGGTGELFFGEGSRLTVL.